This is a list of T cell receptor beta chains from one sample in a study of CD8+ T cells in alopecia areata. The table came from immunoSEQ multiplex PCR; TCRdb's copy has only in-frame clones and leaves some out. Counted here are more than 90,000 clones, 50% to 75% occurring once; the ten biggest clones make up roughly a sixth. The sequencing used CD8+ T cells sorted from blood, collected at week 4, from a patient treated with tofacitinib. Source of these receptors: a human donor with alopecia areata. Both conserved end residues are part of each CDR3. Fields, in order: clone size, D gene, J gene, V gene, CDR3 protein, CDR3 DNA. A D gene is named only where the DNA matches it firmly. Rows give clone size only sometimes, using once, few, many, or a class for an expanded clone.

. | . | TRBJ2-7 | TRBV7-3 | CASSSALAGHYEQYF | TGTGCCAGCAGCTCCGCGTTGGCAGGGCACTACGAGCAGTACTTC
. | TRBD1 | TRBJ2-7 | TRBV27 | CASSTQGGEQYF | TGTGCCAGCAGTACACAGGGGGGTGAGCAGTACTTC
. | . | TRBJ2-1 | TRBV7-9 | CASSFGSGSPYNEQFF | TGTGCCAGCAGCTTTGGTTCAGGGTCCCCCTACAATGAGCAGTTCTTC
. | . | TRBJ2-5 | TRBV27 | CASSSGGAGETQYF | TGTGCCAGCAGTTCCGGCGGGGCGGGAGAGACCCAGTACTTC
. | TRBD2 | TRBJ2-1 | TRBV5-6 | CASSLQGLATNEQFF | TGTGCCAGCAGCTTGCAGGGACTAGCCACCAATGAGCAGTTCTTC
. | TRBD2 | TRBJ2-1 | TRBV2 | CASSGLAGDNEQFF | TGTGCCAGCAGTGGACTAGCGGGAGACAATGAGCAGTTCTTC
. | . | TRBJ2-1 | TRBV9 | CASSVDSDEQFF | TGTGCCAGCAGCGTAGATAGCGATGAGCAGTTCTTC
. | . | TRBJ2-2 | TRBV7-9 | CASSLVPNTGELFF | TGTGCCAGCAGCTTAGTTCCCAACACCGGGGAGCTGTTTTTT
few | . | TRBJ1-6 | TRBV25-1 | CASGDRSPLHF | TGTGCCAGCGGGGACCGATCACCCCTCCACTTT
few | . | TRBJ2-2 | TRBV28 | CASSLLNTGELFF | TGTGCCAGCAGTTTACTGAACACCGGGGAGCTGTTTTTT
. | TRBD1 | TRBJ1-5 | TRBV4-1 | CASSQGQGINQPQHF | TGCGCCAGCAGCCAGGGACAGGGGATTAATCAGCCCCAGCATTTT
once | . | TRBJ1-5 | TRBV4-3 | CASSPIVNSNQPQHF | TGCGCCAGCAGCCCGATTGTAAATAGCAATCAGCCCCAGCATTTT
. | . | TRBJ1-4 | TRBV4-3 | CASSLTIRNEKLFF | TGCGCCAGCAGTCTCACCATCCGTAATGAAAAACTGTTTTTT
. | . | TRBJ1-5 | TRBV7-9 | CASSSGGQPQHF | TGTGCCAGCAGCTCGGGAGGTCAGCCCCAGCATTTT
many | TRBD1 | TRBJ2-1 | TRBV5-1 | CASSPLDRGLGSSYNEQFF | TGCGCCAGCAGTCCCCTTGACAGGGGGCTAGGGTCGTCCTACAATGAGCAGTTCTTC
. | . | TRBJ2-3 | TRBV27 | CASSLAGATDTQYF | TGTGCCAGCAGCCTCGCTGGGGCCACAGATACGCAGTATTTT
. | TRBD1 | TRBJ1-5 | TRBV25-1 | CASSEGPWTGGRQPQHF | TGTGCCAGCAGTGAAGGTCCTTGGACAGGGGGACGCCAGCCCCAGCATTTT
. | TRBD1 | TRBJ1-2 | TRBV5-6 | CASSPGTDDYGYTF | TGTGCCAGCAGCCCCGGGACAGACGACTATGGCTACACCTTC
once | TRBD2 | TRBJ2-7 | TRBV27 | CASSFRTSGAAYEQYF | TGTGCCAGCAGTTTTCGGACTAGCGGGGCCGCCTACGAGCAGTACTTC
few | TRBD2 | TRBJ2-5 | TRBV4-1 | CASSQDGRGSQETQYF | TGCGCCAGCAGCCAAGATGGGCGGGGGAGCCAAGAGACCCAGTACTTC
once | TRBD1 | TRBJ2-3 | TRBV6-1 | CASSEGTGPFTDTQYF | TGTGCCAGCAGTGAAGGGACAGGTCCCTTCACAGATACGCAGTATTTT
. | TRBD1 | TRBJ2-1 | TRBV30 | CAWSGQGADEQFF | TGTGCCTGGAGTGGCCAGGGGGCAGATGAGCAGTTCTTC
few | TRBD2 | TRBJ2-1 | TRBV5-1 | CASRMGLAGNEQFF | TGCGCCAGCAGAATGGGACTAGCAGGCAATGAGCAGTTCTTC
once | . | TRBJ1-5 | TRBV29-1 | CSVVSGGNQPQHF | TGCAGCGTTGTATCCGGGGGGAATCAGCCCCAGCATTTT
once | TRBD2 | TRBJ2-3 | TRBV29-1 | CSVLLWGATSGGLTQYF | TGCAGCGTCCTCCTTTGGGGGGCGACTAGCGGGGGACTTACGCAGTATTTT
. | . | TRBJ2-5 | TRBV29-1 | CSVEVLGDNQETQYF | TGCAGCGTTGAAGTTCTGGGGGACAATCAAGAGACCCAGTACTTC
. | TRBD1 | TRBJ1-2 | TRBV5-1 | CASSLGTGDYGYTF | TGCGCCAGCAGCTTAGGGACAGGGGATTATGGCTACACCTTC
. | . | TRBJ2-7 | TRBV7-2 | CASSLEAGPTYEQYF | TGTGCCAGCAGCTTAGAAGCGGGTCCAACCTACGAGCAGTACTTC
. | . | TRBJ1-2 | TRBV2 | CASSETPRAGYGYTF | TGTGCCAGCAGTGAAACCCCGAGGGCGGGCTATGGCTACACCTTC
few | TRBD1 | TRBJ2-7 | TRBV7-9 | CASSPPEWTGSRSYEQYF | TGTGCCAGCAGCCCCCCGGAGTGGACAGGTTCTCGCTCCTACGAGCAGTACTTC
. | TRBD2 | TRBJ2-5 | TRBV5-1 | CASRTGLAGAVQETQYF | TGCGCCAGCAGGACGGGACTAGCGGGAGCAGTCCAAGAGACCCAGTACTTC
. | . | TRBJ1-2 | TRBV5-6 | CASSSDADYGYTF | TGTGCCAGCAGCTCGGACGCCGACTATGGCTACACCTTC
. | . | TRBJ2-7 | TRBV15 | CATSRGLRGPPRTYEQYF | TGTGCCACCAGCAGAGGTCTCCGGGGGCCCCCGAGGACCTACGAGCAGTACTTC
. | TRBD2 | TRBJ2-3 | TRBV4-1 | CASSQEKAGLADTQYF | TGCGCCAGCAGCCAAGAAAAAGCGGGATTAGCAGATACGCAGTATTTT
. | . | TRBJ1-6 | TRBV27 | CASSPWTLSSYNSPLHF | TGTGCCAGCAGTCCGTGGACTTTAAGCTCCTATAATTCACCCCTCCACTTT
few | . | TRBJ1-5 | TRBV27 | CASSFAGDLQPQHF | TGTGCCAGCAGTTTCGCAGGGGACCTTCAGCCCCAGCATTTT
. | TRBD2 | TRBJ2-5 | TRBV4-1 | CASSSRLAGVGETQYF | TGCGCCAGCAGCTCACGACTAGCGGGAGTGGGTGAGACCCAGTACTTC
few | . | TRBJ2-7 | TRBV4-1 | CASSQEGPRTVLYEQYF | TGCGCCAGCAGCCAAGAAGGTCCCCGGACGGTCCTATACGAGCAGTACTTC
. | . | TRBJ2-6 | TRBV6-4 | CASSQQGSGANVLTF | TGTGCCAGCAGCCAACAGGGCTCTGGGGCCAACGTCCTGACTTTC
. | . | TRBJ1-2 | TRBV1 | CTSSEASYYGYTF | TGCACCAGCTCGGAAGCTTCTTACTATGGCTACACCTTC
. | . | TRBJ1-4 | TRBV4-1 | CASRASDATNEKLFF | TGCGCCAGCAGAGCATCAGACGCAACTAATGAAAAACTGTTTTTT
. | . | TRBJ2-5 | TRBV25-1 | CASSEYPGQETQYF | TGTGCCAGCAGTGAATATCCGGGGCAAGAGACCCAGTACTTC
few | TRBD2 | TRBJ2-3 | TRBV30 | CAWRASGSTDTQYF | TGTGCCTGGCGGGCTAGCGGAAGCACAGATACGCAGTATTTT
. | . | TRBJ2-1 | TRBV7-3 | CASSPSPSSYNEQFF | TGTGCCAGCAGCCCGTCTCCTAGCTCCTACAATGAGCAGTTCTTC
few | TRBD2 | TRBJ2-3 | TRBV2 | CASSVSGTVSDTQYF | TGTGCCAGCAGTGTCAGCGGGACTGTATCAGATACGCAGTATTTT
few | TRBD1 | TRBJ2-5 | TRBV27 | CASSLRDRARETQYF | TGTGCCAGCAGTTTACGGGACAGGGCTCGAGAGACCCAGTACTTC